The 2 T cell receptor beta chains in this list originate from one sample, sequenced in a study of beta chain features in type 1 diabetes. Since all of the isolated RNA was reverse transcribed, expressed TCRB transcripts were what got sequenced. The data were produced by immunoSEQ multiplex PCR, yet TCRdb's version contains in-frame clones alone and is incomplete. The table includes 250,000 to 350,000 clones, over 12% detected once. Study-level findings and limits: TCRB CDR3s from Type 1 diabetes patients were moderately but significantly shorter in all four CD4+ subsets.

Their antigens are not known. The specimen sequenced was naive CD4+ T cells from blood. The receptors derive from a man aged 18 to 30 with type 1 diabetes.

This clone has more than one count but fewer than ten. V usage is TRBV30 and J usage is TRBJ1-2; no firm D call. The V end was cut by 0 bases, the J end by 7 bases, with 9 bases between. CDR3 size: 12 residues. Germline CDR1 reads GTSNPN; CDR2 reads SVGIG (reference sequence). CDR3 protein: CAWSVIGGGYTF. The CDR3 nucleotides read TGTGCCTGGAGTGTGATAGGAGGTGGCTACACCTTC.

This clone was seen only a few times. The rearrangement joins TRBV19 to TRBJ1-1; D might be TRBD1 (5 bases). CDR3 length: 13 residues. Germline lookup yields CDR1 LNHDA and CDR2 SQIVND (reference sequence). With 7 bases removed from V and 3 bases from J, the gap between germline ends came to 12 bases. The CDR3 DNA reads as TGTGCCAGTACTAAGCTAGGGGACACTGAAGCTTTCTTT. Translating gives CASTKLGDTEAFF.